These 18 T cell receptor beta chains came from one sample sequenced in a study of blood T cells in healthy people across ages. A J-beta primer mix and a sample-barcoded 5' primer were used in a second PCR of roughly 6 to 11 cycles. MiXCR, run by TCRdb on the 5' RACE reads, gives a single entry per CDR3 protein. The sample lists 1,300,000 or so distinct CDR3 sequences; 45% to 70% were seen once. Sequencing was performed on blood. Receptors were obtained from a man aged 18-30 years in good health.

The rearrangement links TRBV28 to TRBJ2-7, with 8 bases matching TRBD2. Germline CDR1 MDHEN, CDR2 SYDVKM. The CDR3 covers 16 residues. V trimming: 7 bases; J trimming: 4 bases; junction bases outside the gene matches: 15. The CDR3 here is CASNSRRGERRYEQYF. CDR3 bases: TGTGCCAGCAATAGCCGGCGGGGGGAGCGACGGTACGAGCAGTACTTC.

This chain connects TRBV20-1 to TRBJ1-5; 7 bases are shared with TRBD1. This CDR3 has 13 residues. V lost 5 bases and J lost 2; bases outside the gene matches: 3. CDR1 is DFQATT, CDR2 SNEGSKA, per germline (reference sequence). CDR3: CSAAGTGNQPQHF. Written as DNA, the CDR3 is TGCAGTGCTGCCGGGACAGGCAATCAGCCCCAGCATTTT.

V usage is TRBV7-9 and J usage is TRBJ2-6; D not certain. The germline V and J ends were trimmed by 5 bases and 3 bases, with 11 bases remaining between them. From germline, CDR1 is SEHNR and CDR2 FQNEAQ (reference sequence). The CDR3 has 15 residues. The CDR3 sequence is CASSRPRFGANVLTF. The CDR3 DNA reads TGTGCCAGCAGCCGTCCGAGGTTTGGGGCCAACGTCCTGACTTTC. Full variable domain (rest looked up from reference TRBV7-9 and TRBJ2-6): DTGVSQNPRHKITKRGQNVTFRCDPISEHNRLYWYRQTLGQGPEFLTYFQNEAQLEKSRLLSDRFSAERPKGSFSTLEIQRTEQGDSAMYLCASSRPRFGANVLTFGAGSRLTVL.

This rearrangement joins TRBV3-1 to TRBJ2-4; 8 bases agree with TRBD2. V gave up 2 bases and J gave up 6 bases; unmatched junction bases: 15. Germline V CDR1 and CDR2: LGHDT, YNNKEL (reference sequence). There are 18 residues in the CDR3. CDR3 nucleotide sequence: TGTGCCAGCAGCCAAAAGATGACCGGGACTAGGGTAGGAAACATTCAGTACTTC. It encodes CASSQKMTGTRVGNIQYF.

The chain carries TRBV15 and TRBJ2-1; TRBD2 agrees at 8 bases. The V segment lost 5 bases and the J segment 4 bases; nucleotides outside the gene matches: 16. The length of the CDR3 is 18 residues. Germline V gene sequence: CDR1 LNHNV, CDR2 YYDKDF (reference sequence). This CDR3 reads CATSGSLRAGALYNEQFF. The DNA for the CDR3 is TGTGCCACCAGCGGCAGCCTGCGAGCGGGGGCGTTATACAATGAGCAGTTCTTC.

The chain recombines TRBV11-1 with TRBJ2-5, with D unclear. Deletions cut 5 bases from V and 1 base from J, with 14 bases between. The CDR3 totals 15 residues. Germline assignment: CDR1 SGHAT and CDR2 FQDESV (reference sequence). CDR3 coding DNA: TGTGCCAGCAGCCAAGGCGAAGGTTTCCAAGAGACCCAGTACTTC. Amino acids: CASSQGEGFQETQYF.

This clonotype was found once. The rearrangement links TRBV25-1 to TRBJ2-7; maybe TRBD2 (5 bases). Trimming removed 8 bases from V and 5 bases from J, with 10 bases in between. The length of the CDR3 is 11 residues. Germline lookup yields CDR1 MGHDK and CDR2 SYGVNS. The CDR3 reads CASEGYDEQYF. The CDR3 DNA is TGTGCCAGCGAGGGTTACGACGAGCAGTACTTC.

The V gene is TRBV20-1, the J gene TRBJ1-1; no firm D call. The CDR3 contains 15 residues. Germline assignment: CDR1 DFQATT and CDR2 SNEGSKA (reference sequence). Trimming removed 0 bases at V and 1 base at J, with 12 bases between. The CDR3 nucleotides are TGCAGTGCTAGAGATAGTGGGGTCCCGAACACTGAAGCTTTCTTT. Translating it yields CSARDSGVPNTEAFF.

This sequence joins TRBV12-3 or TRBV12-4 and TRBJ2-5; D is unclear. The CDR3 contains 13 residues. The V end was cut by 6 bases, the J end by 8 bases, with 16 bases between. CDR3 in amino acids: CASSPTEKRTQYF. The CDR3 nucleotides read TGTGCCAGCAGCCCCACAGAGAAGAGAACCCAGTACTTC.

This chain uses TRBV5-6 with TRBJ1-6; D not resolved. The V and J ends lost 2 bases and 8 bases respectively, with 14 bases between them. Germline-derived CDR1 and CDR2 are SGHDT and YYEEEE. This CDR3 is 15 amino acids long. This chain's CDR3 is CASSFDDRDDSPLHF. CDR3 bases: TGTGCCAGCAGCTTCGACGATAGGGATGATTCACCCCTCCACTTT.

This clonotype has more than one count but fewer than ten. This rearrangement joins TRBV6-5 to TRBJ1-2; weak D call: TRBD1 (5 bases). Trimming took 6 bases from V and 0 from J, leaving 8 bases between them. Germline V gene lookup returns CDR1 MNHEY and CDR2 SVGAGI. This CDR3 is built from 13 residues. This CDR3 reads CASRRQSNYGYTF. CDR3 coding DNA: TGTGCCAGCAGGCGACAGTCTAACTATGGCTACACCTTC.

The chain couples TRBV6-1 to TRBJ2-1; 9 bases match TRBD1. The junction had 3 bases not matched to a gene; V was cut back by 8 bases and J by 4 bases. The CDR3 contains 13 residues. Germline loops: CDR1 MNHNS, CDR2 SASEGT. The CDR3 loop reads CASPGQGYNEQFF. DNA for the CDR3: TGTGCCAGCCCGGGACAGGGATACAATGAGCAGTTCTTC.

The V and J genes are TRBV9 and TRBJ1-2; the match to TRBD1 covers 7 bases. The CDR3 length is 14 residues. Germline trimming cut 0 bases from V and 6 bases from J; bases unmatched to any gene: 5. Germline CDR1 and CDR2: SGDLS and YYNGEE. For the CDR3, the DNA is TGTGCCAGCAGCGTAGGACAGGGAAGTAATGGCTACACCTTC. Translated: CASSVGQGSNGYTF.

This clonotype was counted only a few times. This chain links TRBV7-8 with TRBJ2-3; D remains unclear. The V end was cut by 5 bases, the J end by 2 bases, with 14 bases between. The germline V gene has CDR1 SGHVS and CDR2 FQNEAQ. The CDR3 is made up of 15 amino acids. The CDR3 bases are TGTGCCAGCAGCGCCCCGGCCGGCCCCACAGATACGCAGTATTTT. It encodes CASSAPAGPTDTQYF.

The chain has TRBV6-5 and TRBJ1-2; 10 nucleotides line up with TRBD1. V trimming: 4 bases; J trimming: 0 bases; junction bases outside the gene matches: 11. The CDR3 covers 18 residues. Germline V gene sequence: CDR1 MNHEY, CDR2 SVGAGI. The DNA of the CDR3 is TGTGCCAGCAGTTCTGTATTGACAGGGGGCCCTTCTAACTATGGCTACACCTTC. Translated, it gives CASSSVLTGGPSNYGYTF.

The J gene is TRBJ1-5, the V gene TRBV4-1, with a possible D match to TRBD1 (6 bases). The germline CDR1 and CDR2 sequences are MGHRA and YSYEKL. The CDR3 sequence is 15 residues long. With 0 bases removed from V and 5 bases from J, the gap between germline ends came to 11 bases. The CDR3 is CASSQDLTGYQPQHF. CDR3 DNA sequence: TGCGCCAGCAGCCAAGATCTAACAGGGTATCAGCCCCAGCATTTT.

The rearrangement joins TRBV5-1 to TRBJ1-4; 9 positions match TRBD1. CDR1 SGHRS and CDR2 YFSETQ come from the germline V gene. The V gene end was trimmed by 3 bases and the J gene end by 3 bases; junction bases not matched to a gene: 3. The CDR3 is made up of 15 amino acids. The CDR3 DNA reads as TGCGCCAGCAGCTGGGGGACAGGGCCTAATGAAAAACTGTTTTTT. This codes for CASSWGTGPNEKLFF.

This clonotype came up a few times. The chain combines TRBV5-5 with TRBJ2-4, with TRBD1 matching 7 bases. The end of the DNA fits TRBJ2-7 better, so the J call may be wrong. This CDR3 contains 14 residues. Germline V gene lookup returns CDR1 SGHKS and CDR2 YYEKEE (reference sequence). CDR3 sequence reads: CASSFETGVVEQYF. In nucleotides, the CDR3 is TGTGCCAGCAGCTTCGAAACAGGGGTCGTCGAGCAGTACTTC.